This T cell receptor (beta chain) was identified in a study of CD8 T cells in Susac syndrome. Germline values: CDR1 KGHSH, CDR2 LQKENI. This CDR3 spans 14 amino acids. V was pared by 0 bases and J by 6 bases, with 3 bases of the junction left unmatched. Random hexamers were used to reverse transcribe the RNA input (about 0.45 to 1 ug). TCRdb reprocessed the immunoSEQ multiplex PCR reads with MiXCR, giving one entry per CDR3 protein. The sample includes around 170,000 distinct CDR3 sequences, under 95% of them seen just once. The chain recombines TRBV18 with TRBJ2-7; 9 bases fit TRBD2. The sample consisted of CD4+ T cells from PBMCs. This clonotype originated in a human donor in good health. As DNA, the CDR3 is TGTGCCAGCTCACCACCTAGCGGGAGCCGCGAGCAGTACTTC. This encodes CASSPPSGSREQYF.